The 21 T cell receptor beta chains reported below all come from one sample, sequenced in a study of STAT3 mutations in large granular lymphocyte leukemia. Findings of the study overall: In T-cell large granular lymphocyte leukemia, about half of patients showed multiple immunodominant subclonotypes.

Antigen specificity for these receptors is unknown. Clones were sequenced by immunoSEQ multiplex PCR, and TCRdb holds only the in-frame ones, with some missing. The table records around 10,000 clones, roughly 55% of them present only once. Sequenced material: peripheral blood mononuclear cells. The receptor set was obtained from a boy aged 5-17 years with T-cell large granular lymphocyte leukemia. Some clones in this sample may be carry-over from other donors' samples.

The chain has TRBV12-5 and TRBJ2-3; maybe TRBD2 (6 bases). The germline gives CDR1 LGHNT, CDR2 FRNRAP. The CDR3 consists of 13 residues. V was cut by 6 bases and J by 4 bases, with 11 bases left in between. The CDR3 bases are TGTGCTAGTGGCCTTGCGGGGCCAGATACGCAGTATTTT. This gives the protein CASGLAGPDTQYF. Drawing the rest from reference TRBV12-5 and TRBJ2-3, the complete variable domain is DARVTQTPRHKVTEMGQEVTMRCQPILGHNTVFWYRQTMMQGLELLAYFRNRAPLDDSGMPKDRFSAEMPDATLATLKIQPSEPRDSAVYFCASGLAGPDTQYFGPGTRLTVL.

The V gene is TRBV7-9, the J gene TRBJ1-4; D gene unclear. Trimming cost V 5 bases and J 8 bases, with 6 bases left between them. This CDR3 is built from 11 residues. Per the germline V gene, CDR1 is SEHNR and CDR2 is FQNEAQ (reference sequence). In DNA, the CDR3 is TGTGCCAGCAGCCCGGGGGAAAAACTGTTTTTT. It translates to CASSPGEKLFF.

V usage is TRBV2 and J usage is TRBJ1-5, with 9 bases matching TRBD1. The CDR3 consists of 16 residues. Per the germline V gene, CDR1 is SNHLY and CDR2 is FYNNEI. Unmatched junction bases numbered 9, after V lost 6 bases and J lost 3 bases. CDR3 sequence reads: CASRGTGKLANQPQHF. For the CDR3, the DNA is TGTGCCAGCAGGGGGACAGGGAAGCTTGCCAATCAGCCCCAGCATTTT.

The rearrangement uses TRBV5-4 and TRBJ2-5; 9 nucleotides line up with TRBD2. This CDR3 is 16 amino acids long. Trimming removed 5 bases from V and 2 bases from J; junction bases left unmatched: 10. Germline V gene data show CDR1 as SGHNT and CDR2 as YYREEE (reference sequence). The CDR3 coding sequence is TGTGCCAGCAGGACAACTAGCGGGCCACAGCAAGAGACCCAGTACTTC. This gives the protein CASRTTSGPQQETQYF.

This clone has only one observation. This chain links TRBV7-9 with TRBJ1-1; 8 bases agree with TRBD1. The length of the CDR3 is 15 residues. Germline V lookup: CDR1 SEHNR, CDR2 FQNEAQ (reference sequence). J gave up 7 bases and V 2 bases, and 9 bases lay outside the gene matches. The CDR3 DNA sequence: TGTGCCAGCAGCTTACCTTTGACAGGGGAAGATGAAGCTTTCTTT. It is translated as CASSLPLTGEDEAFF.

This clone was seen once. The V call is TRBV5-1, the J call TRBJ2-7, with D perhaps matching TRBD1 (6 bases). CDR1 is SGHRS and CDR2 is YFSETQ in the germline V gene. V lost 4 bases, J lost 7 bases, and 18 bases lay in between. The CDR3 runs 14 residues. This CDR3 reads CASSRGQPAVEQYF. The CDR3 coding sequence is TGCGCCAGCAGCCGCGGACAGCCGGCCGTGGAGCAGTACTTC.

This rearrangement joins TRBV19 to TRBJ2-7; D is perhaps TRBD2 (5 bases). Germline loops: CDR1 LNHDA, CDR2 SQIVND (reference sequence). V lost 3 bases to trimming and J lost 3 bases, with 12 bases between them. The length of the CDR3 is 14 residues. As DNA, the CDR3 is TGTGCCAGTAGTATTCAAGGGAGAGTCTACGAGCAGTACTTC. As protein: CASSIQGRVYEQYF.

The chain employs TRBV5-1 and TRBJ2-7; TRBD2 matches 12 bases. Germline CDR1 and CDR2: SGHRS and YFSETQ. This CDR3 is 18 amino acids long. The V and J ends lost 4 bases and 5 bases, in that order; junction bases with no gene match: 16. The CDR3 sequence: CASSQDPPSGGAGNEQYF. The CDR3 region has the DNA TGCGCCAGCAGCCAGGACCCCCCTAGCGGGGGGGCCGGTAACGAGCAGTACTTC.

The sample holds a few counts of this clone. V usage is TRBV25-1 and J usage is TRBJ2-3, with TRBD1 identical over 8 bases. The CDR3 covers 14 residues. Trimming at V came to 6 bases and at J to 4 bases, leaving 6 bases not matched to a gene. Germline values: CDR1 MGHDK, CDR2 SYGVNS. The CDR3 sequence: CASSWTGYPDTQYF. CDR3 nucleotides: TGTGCCAGCAGCTGGACAGGGTACCCAGATACGCAGTATTTT. Looking up the rest from reference TRBV25-1 and TRBJ2-3 gives the full variable domain: EADIYQTPRYLVIGTGKKITLECSQTMGHDKMYWYQQDPGMELHLIHYSYGVNSTEKGDLSSESTVSRIRTEHFPLTLESARPSHTSQYLCASSWTGYPDTQYFGPGTRLTVL.

This clone is labeled as medium-sized. The CDR3 nucleotides read TGTGCCAGCAGCTTGGGGTCCGGCAGCTCTATCGAGCAGTACTTC. This sequence encodes CASSLGSGSSIEQYF. The chain joins TRBV5-5 to TRBJ2-7; D gene unclear. The CDR3 spans 15 residues. Trimming took 0 bases from V and 6 from J, leaving 16 bases between them. Germline assignment: CDR1 SGHKS and CDR2 YYEKEE (reference sequence).

The chain recombines TRBV25-1 with TRBJ2-7, with a weak D call TRBD1 (5 bases). This CDR3 spans 14 amino acids. Trimming removed 4 bases from V and 2 bases from J, with 12 bases in between. CDR1 is MGHDK and CDR2 is SYGVNS in the germline V gene. Here the CDR3 DNA reads TGTGCCAGCAGTGTTCAGGGAACTACCTACGAGCAGTACTTC. Translated, it gives CASSVQGTTYEQYF.

This chain connects TRBV7-9 to TRBJ1-2, with D possibly TRBD1 on 6 matching bases. The CDR3 sequence is 15 residues long. Germline CDR1 SEHNR, CDR2 FQNEAQ (reference sequence). Deletions cut 5 bases from V and 3 bases from J, with 16 bases between. Written as DNA, the CDR3 is TGTGCCAGCAGCCAAGATACTACAGGGTACTATGGCTACACCTTC. This translates into CASSQDTTGYYGYTF.

V usage is TRBV5-1 and J usage is TRBJ1-2; D perhaps matches TRBD1 (5 bases). This CDR3 has 14 amino acids. The V end lost 0 bases, the J end lost 0 bases, and 6 bases lay between the germline ends. Germline CDR1 SGHRS, CDR2 YFSETQ. The CDR3 nucleotides are TGCGCCAGCAGCTTGGACAGGCCTAACTATGGCTACACCTTC. Residues: CASSLDRPNYGYTF.

The rearrangement links TRBV18 to TRBJ2-1; tentatively, D is TRBD1 (6 bases). Germline CDR1 and CDR2: KGHSH and LQKENI. CDR3 size: 17 residues. Trimming cost V 6 bases and J 2 bases, with 20 bases left between them. CDR3 nucleotides: TGTGCCAGCTCCTTGGACAGACTTGAGTTTACCTACAATGAGCAGTTCTTC. It translates to CASSLDRLEFTYNEQFF.

The CDR3 here is CASSEVGGTQETQYF. The CDR3 DNA reads as TGTGCCAGCAGTGAAGTTGGGGGGACCCAAGAGACCCAGTACTTC. The chain has TRBV6-1 and TRBJ2-5; tentative D call: TRBD2 (6 bases). The V gene's germline CDR1 is MNHNS and CDR2 SASEGT. Trimming took 1 base from V and 1 from J, leaving 10 bases between them. This CDR3 is built from 15 residues.

The rearrangement links TRBV2 to TRBJ1-1; D remains unclear. CDR3 length: 13 residues. The ends were cut back, 4 bases at V and 11 bases at J, with 17 bases in the middle. The germline CDR1 and CDR2 sequences are SNHLY and FYNNEI. This CDR3 reads CASSGYQSFGAFF. As DNA, the CDR3 is TGTGCCAGCAGTGGATATCAGTCGTTCGGGGCTTTCTTT.

The chain employs TRBV10-2 and TRBJ2-7; 7 positions agree with TRBD1. This CDR3 has 13 amino acids. The V and J ends lost 8 bases and 2 bases, in that order; junction bases with no gene match: 6. The germline CDR1 and CDR2 sequences are WSHSY and SAAADI. CDR3 DNA: TGCGCCAGCGGTACCGACAGGGCCTACGAGCAGTACTTC. This codes for CASGTDRAYEQYF.

V usage is TRBV29-1 and J usage is TRBJ2-1, with D perhaps matching TRBD1 or TRBD2 (6 bases each). The CDR3 runs to 15 residues. CDR1 SQVTM and CDR2 ANQGSEA come from the germline V gene. Trimming removed 8 bases at V and 0 bases at J, with 17 bases between. Here the CDR3 reads CSLTTGASSYNEQFF. The CDR3 DNA is TGCAGCTTAACGACGGGGGCTAGCTCCTACAATGAGCAGTTCTTC.

The chain links TRBV6-5 to TRBJ2-6; D may correspond to TRBD1 or TRBD2 (5 bases each). The CDR3 spans 15 residues. Germline CDR1 and CDR2: MNHEY and SVGAGI. V was cut by 8 bases and J by 0 bases, with 11 bases left in between. CDR3 sequence reads: CASGDGPSGANVLTF. DNA of the CDR3: TGTGCCAGCGGGGACGGTCCCTCTGGGGCCAACGTCCTGACTTTC.

The chain employs TRBV28 and TRBJ1-6; D not certain. The CDR3 runs to 14 residues. V lost 5 bases to trimming and J lost 6 bases, with 11 bases between them. CDR1 MDHEN and CDR2 SYDVKM come from the germline V gene. For the CDR3, the DNA is TGTGCCAGCAGTGAGCGGGGATCTAATTCACCCCTCCACTTT. Translating it yields CASSERGSNSPLHF.

The chain links TRBV5-1 to TRBJ1-2, with a possible D match to TRBD1 (6 bases). The CDR3 has 13 amino acids. CDR1 and CDR2 from the germline V gene are SGHRS and YFSETQ. The V and J ends lost 0 bases and 6 bases respectively, with 9 bases between them. The DNA of the CDR3 is TGCGCCAGCAGCTTGGGGGCAGGGGATGGCTACACCTTC. Its translation is CASSLGAGDGYTF. The full variable domain, completed using reference TRBV5-1 and TRBJ1-2, is KAGVTQTPRYLIKTRGQQVTLSCSPISGHRSVSWYQQTPGQGLQFLFEYFSETQRNKGNFPGRFSGRQFSNSRSEMNVSTLELGDSALYLCASSLGAGDGYTFGSGTRLTVV.